A selection of T cell receptor beta chains follows, all from one sample in a study of shared clonotypes between healthy human individuals. Measured with immunoSEQ multiplex PCR; TCRdb has only the in-frame clones, and not every one. Among about 680,000 clones, just over 90% were seen once, and the ten largest hold 24%. Material: naive CD8+ T cells sorted from blood. Source of these receptors: a man younger than 40 in good health. Both conserved end residues are part of each CDR3. D genes are given only for firm matches. Clone size, where shown, is once, few, many, or a class for clones that have expanded.

D gene	V gene	clone size	CDR3 length	J gene	CDR3 protein	CDR3 DNA
TRBD1	TRBV6-1	-	17	TRBJ2-7	CASSEPGQGQYGDEQYF	TGTGCCAGCAGTGAGCCCGGACAGGGACAGTATGGGGACGAGCAGTACTTC
-	TRBV10-1	-	14	TRBJ2-7	CASSEHRDGYEQYF	TGCGCCAGCAGTGAACACAGGGACGGCTACGAGCAGTACTTC
TRBD2	TRBV6-4	-	15	TRBJ2-3	CASSVDGRATDTQYF	TGTGCCAGCAGTGTCGACGGGAGGGCCACAGATACGCAGTATTTT
TRBD2	TRBV5-1	-	17	TRBJ2-2	CASSRTSGSLISGELFF	TGCGCCAGCAGCAGGACTAGCGGGAGTCTTATATCCGGGGAGCTGTTTTTT
-	TRBV27	-	15	TRBJ2-7	CASSNRRRRRGEQYF	TGTGCCAGCAGTAACCGTAGGCGGAGGAGGGGGGAGCAGTACTTC
-	TRBV5-1	-	14	TRBJ1-2	CASSFLGGGYGYTF	TGCGCCAGCAGCTTTTTAGGAGGGGGCTATGGCTACACCTTC
-	TRBV7-9	-	14	TRBJ2-7	CASSLAVSLYEQYF	TGTGCCAGCAGCTTAGCTGTCAGCCTCTACGAGCAGTACTTC
-	TRBV5-6	-	13	TRBJ1-1	CASSLEGAADAFF	TGTGCCAGCAGCTTGGAAGGGGCAGCGGATGCTTTCTTT
-	TRBV27	-	13	TRBJ2-7	CASSSSISYEQYF	TGTGCCAGCAGTTCCAGTATTTCCTACGAGCAGTACTTC
TRBD1	TRBV5-6	-	17	TRBJ2-7	CASSSRDRAPEGYEQYF	TGTGCCAGCAGCTCCCGGGACAGGGCCCCGGAGGGGTACGAGCAGTACTTC
-	TRBV6-6	-	13	TRBJ1-1	CASSYGGYTEAFF	TGTGCCAGCAGTTACGGAGGGTACACTGAAGCTTTCTTT
-	TRBV27	-	11	TRBJ2-7	CASGFTGEQYF	TGTGCCAGCGGATTTACGGGTGAGCAGTACTTC
-	TRBV6-6	-	14	TRBJ1-5	CASDHRNSNQPQHF	TGTGCCAGCGACCACAGGAATAGCAATCAGCCCCAGCATTTT
-	TRBV28	-	16	TRBJ2-2	CASSFEPRSNTGELFF	TGTGCCAGCAGTTTTGAACCGCGTTCGAACACCGGGGAGCTGTTTTTT
-	TRBV28	-	18	TRBJ1-1	CASSLSLEEGTLNTEAFF	TGTGCCAGCAGTTTAAGTCTAGAGGAAGGCACCCTGAACACTGAAGCTTTCTTT
TRBD1	TRBV9	-	14	TRBJ1-5	CASSAGQGDQPQHF	TGTGCCAGCAGCGCCGGACAGGGGGACCAGCCCCAGCATTTT
-	TRBV7-9	-	15	TRBJ1-1	CASSPSGMGNTEAFF	TGTGCCAGCAGCCCCTCCGGGATGGGGAACACTGAAGCTTTCTTT
TRBD1	TRBV30	-	17	TRBJ1-5	CAWSVRRDSAYNQPQHF	TGTGCCTGGAGTGTACGGAGGGACAGCGCGTACAATCAGCCCCAGCATTTT
-	TRBV5-1	-	16	TRBJ2-7	CASSLAQGISDYEQYF	TGCGCCAGCAGCTTGGCGCAGGGAATATCGGACTACGAGCAGTACTTC
-	TRBV4-1	-	14	TRBJ2-3	CASSHSADRDTQYF	TGCGCCAGCAGCCACAGCGCAGACCGAGATACGCAGTATTTT
-	TRBV5-1	once	15	TRBJ2-5	CASSLEGDFDETQYF	TGCGCCAGCAGCTTGGAAGGAGATTTCGATGAGACCCAGTACTTC
TRBD1	TRBV5-1	-	15	TRBJ2-2	CASSLGTGGSGELFF	TGCGCCAGCAGCTTGGGGACAGGGGGATCCGGGGAGCTGTTTTTT
-	TRBV15	-	18	TRBJ1-1	CATSRMGARWVIDTEAFF	TGTGCCACCAGCAGAATGGGGGCGCGGTGGGTTATCGACACTGAAGCTTTCTTT
TRBD2	TRBV11-2	-	16	TRBJ2-1	CASTYRLAGAYNEQFF	TGTGCCAGCACCTATAGACTAGCGGGAGCCTACAATGAGCAGTTCTTC
TRBD2	TRBV27	-	16	TRBJ2-2	CASSPIGTSGPGELFF	TGTGCCAGCAGTCCGATTGGGACTAGCGGGCCCGGGGAGCTGTTTTTT
TRBD1	TRBV10-3	once	15	TRBJ2-3	CAIRKSQGVSDTQYF	TGTGCCATCAGGAAGTCACAGGGGGTTTCAGATACGCAGTATTTT
-	TRBV30	-	12	TRBJ2-7	CAWSLLAYEQYF	TGTGCCTGGAGTCTACTAGCCTACGAGCAGTACTTC
TRBD2	TRBV29-1	-	13	TRBJ2-1	CSGGRAQYNEQFF	TGCAGCGGTGGGAGGGCGCAGTACAATGAGCAGTTCTTC
-	TRBV30	once	12	TRBJ1-5	CAWSPGTEPQHF	TGTGCCTGGAGCCCCGGAACTGAGCCCCAGCATTTT